This is a list of T cell receptor beta chains from one sample in a study of siplizumab effects on memory and regulatory T cells. TCRdb keeps only in-frame clones here, not all; method: immunoSEQ multiplex PCR. The table lists approximately 65,000 clones, 79% of them singletons. Sequencing input: memory CD4+ T cells sorted from blood. These receptor sequences come from a human donor in good health. Each CDR3 is given with its conserved first and last residue. Each record gives: CDR3 DNA, CDR3 protein, V gene, J gene, clone size, D gene. The D gene is left open where the match is weak. Clone sizes are given selectively: once, few, many, or a class where the clone is expanded.

DNA: TGTGCCAGTTCTTCTTCAGGGACGGCCTCCTACGAGCAGTACTTC
CDR3: CASSSSGTASYEQYF
V: TRBV19
J: TRBJ2-7
size: .
D: .

DNA: TGTGCCAGCAGTAGATTGACAGGGGACACTGAAGCTTTCTTT
CDR3: CASSRLTGDTEAFF
V: TRBV6-1
J: TRBJ1-1
size: .
D: TRBD1

DNA: TGTGCCAGCACCGAGACAGCAAGCGGCTACACCTTC
CDR3: CASTETASGYTF
V: TRBV6-1
J: TRBJ1-2
size: .
D: .

DNA: TGCGCCAGCAGCCAAGACGACACATGGGGGGAAAAACTGTTTTTT
CDR3: CASSQDDTWGEKLFF
V: TRBV4-3
J: TRBJ1-4
size: few
D: .

DNA: TGCGCCAGCAGCTTGGGCAGAGCCTACGAGCAGTACTTC
CDR3: CASSLGRAYEQYF
V: TRBV5-1
J: TRBJ2-7
size: .
D: .

DNA: TGTGCCAGCAGCCAAGCGGGGGTAAGGGGCACTGAAGCTTTCTTT
CDR3: CASSQAGVRGTEAFF
V: TRBV14
J: TRBJ1-1
size: .
D: .

DNA: TGCGCCAGCAGGGACCAGACAGGGGGCGGGTCACCCCTCCACTTT
CDR3: CASRDQTGGGSPLHF
V: TRBV10-2
J: TRBJ1-6
size: .
D: TRBD1

DNA: TGTGCCAGCAGCGTAGGAACAAACACTGAAGCTTTCTTT
CDR3: CASSVGTNTEAFF
V: TRBV9
J: TRBJ1-1
size: .
D: .

DNA: TGTGCCAGCAGCGTAAACGGGAATCAGCCCCAGCATTTT
CDR3: CASSVNGNQPQHF
V: TRBV9
J: TRBJ1-5
size: .
D: .

DNA: TGTGCCTCGAGGACCGCGCACTCTGGAAACACCATATATTTT
CDR3: CASRTAHSGNTIYF
V: TRBV6-1
J: TRBJ1-3
size: .
D: .

DNA: TGTGCCACCCAGGGGGCAGAAGGAAACACCATATATTTT
CDR3: CATQGAEGNTIYF
V: TRBV28
J: TRBJ1-3
size: .
D: TRBD1

DNA: TGTGCCAGCAGTCAAGGGGCTTACGAGCAGTACTTC
CDR3: CASSQGAYEQYF
V: TRBV7-2
J: TRBJ2-7
size: .
D: .

DNA: TGTGCCAGTAGTGGGGGGACAGTCGGAGGAAACACCATATATTTT
CDR3: CASSGGTVGGNTIYF
V: TRBV19
J: TRBJ1-3
size: .
D: TRBD1

DNA: TGTGCCAGTAGTATGGTAATCAGGGACGAGCAGTTCTTC
CDR3: CASSMVIRDEQFF
V: TRBV19
J: TRBJ2-1
size: .
D: .

DNA: TGTGCCAGCTCACCTGGGACAGGGAAAGGCTACGAGCAGTACTTC
CDR3: CASSPGTGKGYEQYF
V: TRBV18
J: TRBJ2-7
size: .
D: TRBD1

DNA: TGTGCCAGCAGCCAAGAGACTGAAGCTTTCTTT
CDR3: CASSQETEAFF
V: TRBV4-2
J: TRBJ1-1
size: .
D: .

DNA: TGTGCCAGCAGTCCCAGCGACAGAAGTCCCCGCTACGAGCAGTACTTC
CDR3: CASSPSDRSPRYEQYF
V: TRBV5-6
J: TRBJ2-7
size: .
D: .

DNA: TGTGCCAGTACCACATCCCCCGGGGGCAACTATGGCTACACCTTC
CDR3: CASTTSPGGNYGYTF
V: TRBV19
J: TRBJ1-2
size: .
D: .

DNA: TGCGCCAGCAGTTTCTCAGGGAATTCGGAGCTGTTTTTT
CDR3: CASSFSGNSELFF
V: TRBV5-1
J: TRBJ2-2
size: .
D: .

DNA: TGCAGTGCTAAAGGGAACGGGGAGCTGTTTTTT
CDR3: CSAKGNGELFF
V: TRBV20-1
J: TRBJ2-2
size: .
D: .

DNA: TGTGCCAGCAGCAGAACAGGGAACACTGAAGCTTTCTTT
CDR3: CASSRTGNTEAFF
V: TRBV5-4
J: TRBJ1-1
size: .
D: .

DNA: TGTGCCAGCAGCCAAGATTGGGGGGGAACTGAAGCTTTCTTT
CDR3: CASSQDWGGTEAFF
V: TRBV4-2
J: TRBJ1-1
size: .
D: .

DNA: TGTGCCAGCAGGGAAAGAGAGACCCAGTACTTC
CDR3: CASRERETQYF
V: TRBV28
J: TRBJ2-5
size: .
D: .

DNA: TGTGCCAGCAGTTTATCGGTGGGGGGGTACGAGCAGTACTTC
CDR3: CASSLSVGGYEQYF
V: TRBV27
J: TRBJ2-7
size: .
D: TRBD2

DNA: TGTGCCAGCGGCCTCCCGAGGGACAGGAGGAATTCACCCCTCCACTTT
CDR3: CASGLPRDRRNSPLHF
V: TRBV27
J: TRBJ1-6
size: .
D: TRBD1

DNA: TGCGCCAGCAGCTCAAGGCAGGGGGGCGGGCGAGGCACAGATACGCAGTATTTT
CDR3: CASSSRQGGGRGTDTQYF
V: TRBV5-1
J: TRBJ2-3
size: .
D: .

DNA: TGTGCCAGCAGCTTAGGTGGGGGGCCGAACTATGGCTACACCTTC
CDR3: CASSLGGGPNYGYTF
V: TRBV7-9
J: TRBJ1-2
size: .
D: .

DNA: TGTGCCAGCTCACCACCATTGGCCTCTGGCTACGAGCAGTACTTC
CDR3: CASSPPLASGYEQYF
V: TRBV18
J: TRBJ2-7
size: .
D: .

DNA: TGTGCCAGCAGTTCGAGAGGGACAGGGGGCAGTGAAGCTTTCTTT
CDR3: CASSSRGTGGSEAFF
V: TRBV27
J: TRBJ1-1
size: .
D: TRBD1

DNA: TGTGCCAGCACCCCCCGAAGGGACACAGATACGCAGTATTTT
CDR3: CASTPRRDTDTQYF
V: TRBV5-5
J: TRBJ2-3
size: .
D: .

DNA: TGTGCCAGCAGCTTCGAGACAGGGACAGGAAACACCATATATTTT
CDR3: CASSFETGTGNTIYF
V: TRBV7-2
J: TRBJ1-3
size: .
D: TRBD1

DNA: TGCGCCAGCGGGGAGACGGGGGGCCGCACAGATACGCAGTATTTT
CDR3: CASGETGGRTDTQYF
V: TRBV5-1
J: TRBJ2-3
size: .
D: .

DNA: TGTGCCAGCAGTCAAAACAGCGGGACAGGAGGTTCCTATGGCTACACCTTC
CDR3: CASSQNSGTGGSYGYTF
V: TRBV6-4
J: TRBJ1-2
size: few
D: TRBD1

DNA: TGTGCCAGCATGAACCTGGGCAGTACGACCTACGAGCAGTACTTC
CDR3: CASMNLGSTTYEQYF
V: TRBV25-1
J: TRBJ2-7
size: .
D: .

DNA: TGTGCCAGCAGTTTCGGCAGGGGGCTGGCGAACACTGAAGCTTTCTTT
CDR3: CASSFGRGLANTEAFF
V: TRBV27
J: TRBJ1-1
size: .
D: TRBD1

DNA: TGTGCCAGCTCACCAGTTCAGCCTGAAAAACTGTTTTTT
CDR3: CASSPVQPEKLFF
V: TRBV18
J: TRBJ1-4
size: .
D: .

DNA: TGTGCCAGTAGTATGGAGCGTATGAACACTGAAGCTTTCTTT
CDR3: CASSMERMNTEAFF
V: TRBV19
J: TRBJ1-1
size: .
D: .

DNA: TGTGCCAGCAGCTTCCGGGGAGACGGTGAAAAACTGTTTTTT
CDR3: CASSFRGDGEKLFF
V: TRBV5-6
J: TRBJ1-4
size: once
D: .

DNA: TGTGCCACCAGCAGAGGAGGGGTTGGGTATGGCTACACCTTC
CDR3: CATSRGGVGYGYTF
V: TRBV15
J: TRBJ1-2
size: few
D: .

DNA: TGTGCCAGCAGCAAAGCTGCAGCGCGGAGCAATCAGCCCCAGCATTTT
CDR3: CASSKAAARSNQPQHF
V: TRBV21-1
J: TRBJ1-5
size: .
D: .

DNA: TGTGCCAGCAGAGAGACTAGCTCCCCCGACAATGAGCAGTTCTTC
CDR3: CASRETSSPDNEQFF
V: TRBV2
J: TRBJ2-1
size: .
D: TRBD2

DNA: TGTGCCAGCAGTTCGACGAGGGGGGTCTATGAGCAGTTCTTC
CDR3: CASSSTRGVYEQFF
V: TRBV28
J: TRBJ2-1
size: .
D: .

DNA: TGTGCCAGCAGCCTAGGGACTAGCGGGGGCACAGATACGCAGTATTTT
CDR3: CASSLGTSGGTDTQYF
V: TRBV9
J: TRBJ2-3
size: few
D: TRBD2

DNA: TGTGCCAGCACGAGAGGAGGCGGGGGGGCGTGGGAGACCCAGTACTTC
CDR3: CASTRGGGGAWETQYF
V: TRBV5-4
J: TRBJ2-5
size: few
D: TRBD2

DNA: TGCGCCAGCAGCCCGGGGACAGGGTCGTACACTGAAGCTTTCTTT
CDR3: CASSPGTGSYTEAFF
V: TRBV5-1
J: TRBJ1-1
size: .
D: TRBD1